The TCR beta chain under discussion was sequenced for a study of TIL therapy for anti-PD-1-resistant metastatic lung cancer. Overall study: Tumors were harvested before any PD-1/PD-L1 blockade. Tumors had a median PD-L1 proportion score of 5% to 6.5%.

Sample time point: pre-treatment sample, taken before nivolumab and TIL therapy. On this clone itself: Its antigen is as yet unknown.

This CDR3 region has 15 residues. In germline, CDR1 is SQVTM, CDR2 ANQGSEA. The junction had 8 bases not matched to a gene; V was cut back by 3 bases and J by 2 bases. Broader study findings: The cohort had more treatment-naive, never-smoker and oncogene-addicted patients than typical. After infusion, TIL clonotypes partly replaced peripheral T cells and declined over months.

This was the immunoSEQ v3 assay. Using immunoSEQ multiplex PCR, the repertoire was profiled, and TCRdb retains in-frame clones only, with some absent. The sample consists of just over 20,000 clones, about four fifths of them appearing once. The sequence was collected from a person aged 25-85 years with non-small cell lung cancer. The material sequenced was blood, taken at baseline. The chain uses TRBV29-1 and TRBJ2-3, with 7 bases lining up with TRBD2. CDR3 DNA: TGCAGCGTTGAGTTTGGACTAGGGGTCACAGATACGCAGTATTTT. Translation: CSVEFGLGVTDTQYF.